This is a list of T cell receptor beta chains from one sample in a study of CD4 T cells in relation to SARS-CoV-2 and coronaviruses. These receptors have no known antigen. Using immunoSEQ multiplex PCR, the repertoire was profiled, and TCRdb retains in-frame clones only, with some absent. The sample carries roughly 15,000 clones, around 80% recorded once. Sequenced sample: CD4+ T cells from PBMCs, cultured in vitro. The receptors come from a human donor in good health. CDR3s include the opening cysteine and the closing phenylalanine or tryptophan. The D gene is left open where the match is weak. For some rows the clone size is stated as once, few or many, or as a class when expanded; others skip it.

V gene: TRBV4-3
clone size: NA
D gene: TRBD2
J gene: TRBJ2-7
CDR3 DNA: TGCGCCAGCAGCCTCCTTTCCGGGACTAGCAGCTACGAGCAGTACTTC
CDR3 protein: CASSLLSGTSSYEQYF

V gene: TRBV7-2
clone size: NA
D gene: NA
J gene: TRBJ1-2
CDR3 DNA: TGTGCCAGCAGCTTAGCGGGGATTTCCAACTATGGCTACACCTTC
CDR3 protein: CASSLAGISNYGYTF

V gene: TRBV9
clone size: once
D gene: TRBD1
J gene: TRBJ1-2
CDR3 DNA: TGTGCCAGCAGCGTATCAGGGACAGGGGGTTCAGGCGGCTACACCTTC
CDR3 protein: CASSVSGTGGSGGYTF

V gene: TRBV2
clone size: NA
D gene: TRBD1
J gene: TRBJ1-4
CDR3 DNA: TGTGCCAGCAGTGAAGCGACAGGGGCAACTAATGAAAAACTGTTTTTT
CDR3 protein: CASSEATGATNEKLFF

V gene: TRBV18
clone size: NA
D gene: NA
J gene: TRBJ2-1
CDR3 DNA: TGTGCCAGCTCACCACCGCGAACAGATTCGTACAATGAGCAGTTCTTC
CDR3 protein: CASSPPRTDSYNEQFF

V gene: TRBV29-1
clone size: NA
D gene: NA
J gene: TRBJ2-7
CDR3 DNA: TGCAGCGCTGAAGCGCCGGGCCCCGGGACCTACGAGCAGTACTTC
CDR3 protein: CSAEAPGPGTYEQYF

V gene: TRBV6-1
clone size: NA
D gene: NA
J gene: TRBJ1-6
CDR3 DNA: TGTGCCAGCAGTGAATCTAGGGTGGGGAATTCACCCCTCCACTTT
CDR3 protein: CASSESRVGNSPLHF

V gene: TRBV7-3
clone size: NA
D gene: NA
J gene: TRBJ2-6
CDR3 DNA: TGTGCCAGCAGCTTAAGGGGCTCATCCTCTGGGGCCAACGTCCTGACTTTC
CDR3 protein: CASSLRGSSSGANVLTF

V gene: TRBV24-1
clone size: NA
D gene: NA
J gene: TRBJ2-1
CDR3 DNA: TGTGCCACCAGTGATTTGTCCAGTGCGAATGAGCAGTTCTTC
CDR3 protein: CATSDLSSANEQFF

V gene: TRBV5-6
clone size: NA
D gene: NA
J gene: TRBJ2-2
CDR3 DNA: TGTGCCAGCAGCCGCCGGGCGTCGAACACCGGGGAGCTGTTTTTT
CDR3 protein: CASSRRASNTGELFF

V gene: TRBV7-8
clone size: NA
D gene: NA
J gene: TRBJ1-6
CDR3 DNA: TGTGCCAGCAGCTGGGCTAGTTCACCCCTCCACTTT
CDR3 protein: CASSWASSPLHF

V gene: TRBV2
clone size: NA
D gene: NA
J gene: TRBJ1-5
CDR3 DNA: TGTGCCAGCAGTCCCACGACTAGCAATCAGCCCCAGCATTTT
CDR3 protein: CASSPTTSNQPQHF

V gene: TRBV7-2
clone size: once
D gene: NA
J gene: TRBJ1-4
CDR3 DNA: TGTGCCAGCAGCTTAGGGGTTGTAGGCACTAATGAAAAACTGTTTTTT
CDR3 protein: CASSLGVVGTNEKLFF

V gene: TRBV18
clone size: NA
D gene: NA
J gene: TRBJ1-1
CDR3 DNA: TGTGCCAGCTCACCCGACTTGAACACTGAAGCTTTCTTT
CDR3 protein: CASSPDLNTEAFF

V gene: TRBV25-1
clone size: once
D gene: NA
J gene: TRBJ1-2
CDR3 DNA: TGTGCCAGCAGTGCCAGGGAGGCCCGCGGCTACACCTTC
CDR3 protein: CASSAREARGYTF

V gene: TRBV5-6
clone size: NA
D gene: TRBD2
J gene: TRBJ2-5
CDR3 DNA: TGTGCCAGCAGCTTTGGACTAGCGGAGGCGGGGGAGACCCAGTACTTC
CDR3 protein: CASSFGLAEAGETQYF

V gene: TRBV3-1/TRBV3-2
clone size: NA
D gene: NA
J gene: TRBJ2-3
CDR3 DNA: TGTGCCAGCAGCCAAGATCCAGGGCCAATATTACTCCGGGACTTTAGCACAGATACGCAGTATTTT
CDR3 protein: CASSQDPGPILLRDFSTDTQYF

V gene: TRBV4-3
clone size: NA
D gene: TRBD2
J gene: TRBJ2-3
CDR3 DNA: TGCGCCAGCAGCCAAGAGGAGCGGGGCCCGGATACGCAGTATTTT
CDR3 protein: CASSQEERGPDTQYF

V gene: TRBV6-2/TRBV6-3
clone size: NA
D gene: NA
J gene: TRBJ2-3
CDR3 DNA: TGTGCCAGCAGCAGTCCGGGACGAGGGACAGATACGCAGTATTTT
CDR3 protein: CASSSPGRGTDTQYF

V gene: TRBV7-9
clone size: few
D gene: NA
J gene: TRBJ1-4
CDR3 DNA: TGTGCCAGCAGCTTAGAGGCCGCAGTATTAAATGAAAAACTGTTTTTT
CDR3 protein: CASSLEAAVLNEKLFF

V gene: TRBV29-1
clone size: NA
D gene: NA
J gene: TRBJ1-3
CDR3 DNA: TGCAGCGGCAGCCCAGGGGGAAACACCATATATTTT
CDR3 protein: CSGSPGGNTIYF

V gene: TRBV6-5
clone size: NA
D gene: TRBD1
J gene: TRBJ1-2
CDR3 DNA: TGTGCCAGCAGTTACTTGGGACAGAGCAACTATGGCTACACCTTC
CDR3 protein: CASSYLGQSNYGYTF

V gene: TRBV4-2
clone size: few
D gene: TRBD1
J gene: TRBJ1-2
CDR3 DNA: TGTGCCAGCAGCCAAGAAGTGTGGGACAGGGTTTCTGGCTACACCTTC
CDR3 protein: CASSQEVWDRVSGYTF

V gene: TRBV4-1
clone size: NA
D gene: NA
J gene: TRBJ2-5
CDR3 DNA: TGCGCCAGCAGCCTAGGGACTTTTGAGACCCAGTACTTC
CDR3 protein: CASSLGTFETQYF

V gene: TRBV3-1/TRBV3-2
clone size: NA
D gene: NA
J gene: TRBJ1-2
CDR3 DNA: TGTGCCAGCAGCCTCCGGGGGGGGTTTAACTATGGCTACACCTTC
CDR3 protein: CASSLRGGFNYGYTF

V gene: TRBV6-2/TRBV6-3
clone size: NA
D gene: NA
J gene: TRBJ2-1
CDR3 DNA: TGTGCCAGCAGTTACGGACTCTCGGGGGAGCAGTTCTTC
CDR3 protein: CASSYGLSGEQFF

V gene: TRBV7-2
clone size: NA
D gene: NA
J gene: TRBJ2-1
CDR3 DNA: TGTGCCAGCAGCTTAGGCGGGGTCGGGGTCAATGAGCAGTTCTTC
CDR3 protein: CASSLGGVGVNEQFF

V gene: TRBV14
clone size: NA
D gene: NA
J gene: TRBJ1-2
CDR3 DNA: TGTGCCAGCAGCCGAGGTCAGGGCGGTGGCTACACCTTC
CDR3 protein: CASSRGQGGGYTF

V gene: TRBV7-3
clone size: once
D gene: NA
J gene: TRBJ2-5
CDR3 DNA: TGTGCCAGCAGCCCTCGAGGGTCCCAAGAGACCCAGTACTTC
CDR3 protein: CASSPRGSQETQYF

V gene: TRBV5-1
clone size: NA
D gene: TRBD2
J gene: TRBJ2-5
CDR3 DNA: TGCGCCAGCAGCTTTGGTTGGAGCGGGAGGCCTCATGAGACCCAGTACTTC
CDR3 protein: CASSFGWSGRPHETQYF

V gene: TRBV13
clone size: NA
D gene: NA
J gene: TRBJ1-6
CDR3 DNA: TGTGCCAGCAGCTTTATTGGGAATTCACCCCTCCACTTT
CDR3 protein: CASSFIGNSPLHF

V gene: TRBV4-1
clone size: NA
D gene: TRBD1
J gene: TRBJ2-2
CDR3 DNA: TGCGCCAGCAGCACCCACAGGGGAAGGGATTACCGGGAGCTGTTTTTT
CDR3 protein: CASSTHRGRDYRELFF

V gene: TRBV11-3
clone size: NA
D gene: NA
J gene: TRBJ2-2
CDR3 DNA: TGTGCCAGCAGCTTAGGTGGCCTAGCAGACACCGGGGAGCTGTTTTTT
CDR3 protein: CASSLGGLADTGELFF

V gene: TRBV25-1
clone size: NA
D gene: NA
J gene: TRBJ2-5
CDR3 DNA: TGTGCCAGCAGTGAATCGTCCCTTTGGTACCAAGAGACCCAGTACTTC
CDR3 protein: CASSESSLWYQETQYF

V gene: TRBV4-1
clone size: NA
D gene: NA
J gene: TRBJ2-1
CDR3 DNA: TGCGCCAGCAGCCTCACTAGCTCCTACAATGAGCAGTTCTTC
CDR3 protein: CASSLTSSYNEQFF

V gene: TRBV18
clone size: NA
D gene: NA
J gene: TRBJ2-7
CDR3 DNA: TGTGCCAGCTCCCCGGACCCAAGGAGAAACCTTCAGGAGCAGTACTTC
CDR3 protein: CASSPDPRRNLQEQYF

V gene: TRBV19
clone size: few
D gene: TRBD1
J gene: TRBJ2-3
CDR3 DNA: TGTGCCAGTAGTCCTCAGGGGGCTGATACGCAGTATTTT
CDR3 protein: CASSPQGADTQYF

V gene: TRBV11-1
clone size: NA
D gene: NA
J gene: TRBJ2-7
CDR3 DNA: TGTGCCAGCAGCTTAGTTGTGCAGTACGAGCAGTACTTC
CDR3 protein: CASSLVVQYEQYF

V gene: TRBV7-9
clone size: NA
D gene: TRBD2
J gene: TRBJ2-3
CDR3 DNA: TGTGCCAGCAGCCTAGGACTAGCGGGAGGGCCCGCAGATACGCAGTATTTT
CDR3 protein: CASSLGLAGGPADTQYF

V gene: TRBV3-1/TRBV3-2
clone size: NA
D gene: NA
J gene: TRBJ1-2
CDR3 DNA: TGTGCCAGCAGCCGGGACATCCGGGGGGGAGGCTACACCTTC
CDR3 protein: CASSRDIRGGGYTF

V gene: TRBV3-1/TRBV3-2
clone size: NA
D gene: NA
J gene: TRBJ2-7
CDR3 DNA: TGTGCCAGCAGCCCCAACCGGGACGGAACTTACGAGCAGTACTTC
CDR3 protein: CASSPNRDGTYEQYF

V gene: TRBV7-8
clone size: NA
D gene: NA
J gene: TRBJ2-7
CDR3 DNA: TGTGCCAGCAGCCGACAGTCCTACGAGCAGTACTTC
CDR3 protein: CASSRQSYEQYF

V gene: TRBV29-1
clone size: NA
D gene: TRBD1
J gene: TRBJ1-4
CDR3 DNA: TGCAGCGTTCTATCCGGGACAGCGTTTAATGAAAAACTGTTTTTT
CDR3 protein: CSVLSGTAFNEKLFF